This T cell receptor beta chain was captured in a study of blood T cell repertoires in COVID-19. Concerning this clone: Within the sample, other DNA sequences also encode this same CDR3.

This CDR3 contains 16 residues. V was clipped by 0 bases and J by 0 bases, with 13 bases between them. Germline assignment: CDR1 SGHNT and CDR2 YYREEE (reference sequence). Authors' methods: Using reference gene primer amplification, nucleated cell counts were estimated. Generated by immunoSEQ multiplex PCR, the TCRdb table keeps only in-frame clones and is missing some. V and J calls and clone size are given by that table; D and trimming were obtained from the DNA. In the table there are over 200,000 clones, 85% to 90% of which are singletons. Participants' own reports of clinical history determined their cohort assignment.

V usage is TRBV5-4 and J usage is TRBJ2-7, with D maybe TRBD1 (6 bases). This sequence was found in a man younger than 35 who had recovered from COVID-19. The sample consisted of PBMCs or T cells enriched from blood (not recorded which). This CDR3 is CASSLAETGSSYEQYF. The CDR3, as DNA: TGTGCCAGCAGCTTGGCCGAGACAGGAAGCTCCTACGAGCAGTACTTC.